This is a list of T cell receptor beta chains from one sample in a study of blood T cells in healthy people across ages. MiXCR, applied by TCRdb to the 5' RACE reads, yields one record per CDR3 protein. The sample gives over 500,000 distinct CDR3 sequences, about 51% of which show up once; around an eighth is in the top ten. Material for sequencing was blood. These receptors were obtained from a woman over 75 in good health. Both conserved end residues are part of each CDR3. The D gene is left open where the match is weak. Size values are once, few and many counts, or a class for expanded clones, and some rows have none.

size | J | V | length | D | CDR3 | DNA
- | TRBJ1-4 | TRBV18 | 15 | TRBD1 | CASSPPGQGGEKLFF | TGTGCCAGCTCACCCCCGGGACAGGGTGGTGAAAAACTGTTTTTT
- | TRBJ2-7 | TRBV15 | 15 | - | CATSLEASEPYEQYF | TGTGCCACCAGCCTTGAGGCTAGCGAGCCCTACGAGCAGTACTTC
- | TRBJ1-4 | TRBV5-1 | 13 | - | CASSCSTEEKLFF | TGCGCCAGCAGCTGTTCGACAGAGGAAAAACTGTTTTTT
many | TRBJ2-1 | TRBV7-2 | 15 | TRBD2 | CASRTPRGGQNEQFF | TGTGCCAGCAGGACTCCTCGGGGGGGCCAGAATGAGCAGTTCTTC
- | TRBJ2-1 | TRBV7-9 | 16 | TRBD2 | CASSLAASGDYNEQFF | TGTGCCAGCAGCTTAGCGGCTAGCGGGGACTACAATGAGCAGTTCTTC
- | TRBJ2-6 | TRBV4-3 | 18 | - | CASSQVDSSLSGANVLTF | TGCGCCAGCAGCCAAGTTGACAGTTCCCTCTCTGGGGCCAACGTCCTGACTTTC
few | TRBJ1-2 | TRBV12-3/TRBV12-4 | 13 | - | CASSVGRAYGYTF | TGTGCCAGCAGTGTTGGCAGGGCATATGGCTACACCTTC
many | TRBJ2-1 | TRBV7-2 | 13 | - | CASSLDPRGEQFF | TGTGCCAGCAGCTTAGATCCCCGGGGTGAGCAGTTCTTC
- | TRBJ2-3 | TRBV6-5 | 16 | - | CASRSRPAASTDTQYF | TGTGCCAGCAGAAGTCGGCCAGCGGCTAGCACAGATACGCAGTATTTT
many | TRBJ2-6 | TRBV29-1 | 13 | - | CSASSSGANVLTF | TGCAGCGCCTCCAGTTCTGGGGCCAACGTCCTGACTTTC
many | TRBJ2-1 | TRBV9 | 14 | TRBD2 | CASSVVAGADEQFF | TGTGCCAGCAGCGTAGTTGCGGGAGCTGATGAGCAGTTCTTC
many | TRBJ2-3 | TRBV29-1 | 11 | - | CSVETRSTQYF | TGCAGCGTTGAAACCCGGTCAACGCAGTATTTT
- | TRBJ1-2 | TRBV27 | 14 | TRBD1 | CASRGFDRVDGYTF | TGTGCCAGCCGGGGCTTTGACAGGGTGGATGGCTACACCTTC
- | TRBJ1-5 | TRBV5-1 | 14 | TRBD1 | CASSRTGAGQPQHF | TGCGCCAGCAGCAGGACAGGGGCCGGTCAGCCCCAGCATTTT
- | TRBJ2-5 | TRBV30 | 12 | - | CACSVGQETQYF | TGTGCCTGCTCAGTGGGCCAAGAGACCCAGTACTTC
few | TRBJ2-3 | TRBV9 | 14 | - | CASSVEVRDNTQYF | TGTGCCAGCAGCGTAGAGGTACGGGACAATACGCAGTATTTT
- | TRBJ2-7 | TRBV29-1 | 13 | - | CSVVRQADYEQYF | TGCAGCGTTGTAAGACAGGCCGATTACGAGCAGTACTTC
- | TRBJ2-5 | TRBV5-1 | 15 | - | CASSLGERVVETQYF | TGCGCCAGCAGCTTAGGGGAGAGAGTAGTAGAGACCCAGTACTTC
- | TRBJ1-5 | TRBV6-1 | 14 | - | CASSEAQAAQPQHF | TGTGCCAGCAGTGAAGCACAGGCGGCTCAGCCCCAGCATTTT
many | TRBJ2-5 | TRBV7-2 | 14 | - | CASSLTSLIETQYF | TGTGCCAGCAGCTTAACAAGCCTAATAGAGACCCAGTACTTC
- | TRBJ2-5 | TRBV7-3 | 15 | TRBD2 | CASSPQLAGGGEQYF | TGTGCCAGCAGCCCCCAACTAGCGGGAGGGGGAGAGCAGTACTTC
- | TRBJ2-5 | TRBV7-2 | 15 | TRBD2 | CASSFPTSGAETQYF | TGTGCCAGCAGCTTCCCGACTAGCGGGGCCGAGACCCAGTACTTC
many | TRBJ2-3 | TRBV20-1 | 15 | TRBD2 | CSARDAGGGSDTQYF | TGCAGTGCTAGGGATGCGGGGGGAGGGTCAGATACGCAGTATTTT
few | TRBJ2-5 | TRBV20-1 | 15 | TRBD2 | CSAPLTGRGTETQYF | TGCAGTGCCCCTCTGACCGGGAGGGGGACAGAGACCCAGTACTTC
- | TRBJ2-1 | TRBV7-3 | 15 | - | CASSKEKSSYNEQFF | TGTGCCAGCAGCAAGGAGAAGAGCTCCTACAATGAGCAGTTCTTC
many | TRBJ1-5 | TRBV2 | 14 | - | CASNRDGSNQPQHF | TGTGCCAGCAACAGGGATGGGAGCAATCAGCCCCAGCATTTT
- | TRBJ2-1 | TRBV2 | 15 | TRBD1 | CASSFSGTGYNEQFF | TGTGCCAGCAGTTTTTCGGGGACAGGGTACAATGAGCAGTTCTTC
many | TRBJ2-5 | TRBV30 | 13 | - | CAWSRRLQETQYF | TGTGCCTGGAGTAGGCGGCTTCAAGAGACCCAGTACTTC
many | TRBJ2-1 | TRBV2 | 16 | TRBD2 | CASTTSGGVLGYQEFF | TGTGCCAGCACAACTAGCGGGGGGGTTCTGGGGTATCAAGAGTTCTTC
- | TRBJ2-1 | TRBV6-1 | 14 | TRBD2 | CASEAGRSYNEQFF | TGTGCCAGTGAAGCGGGACGCTCCTACAATGAGCAGTTCTTC
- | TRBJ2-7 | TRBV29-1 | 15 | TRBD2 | CSVADLVAGGGEQYF | TGCAGCGTTGCCGACCTCGTGGCGGGAGGGGGCGAGCAGTACTTC
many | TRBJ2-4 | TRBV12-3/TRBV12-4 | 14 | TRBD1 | CASSFNQGANIQYF | TGTGCCAGCAGTTTTAACCAGGGGGCAAACATTCAGTACTTC
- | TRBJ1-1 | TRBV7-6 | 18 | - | CASSPLPQGPRGNTEAFF | TGTGCCAGCAGCCCTCTCCCCCAGGGACCCAGGGGGAACACTGAAGCTTTCTTT
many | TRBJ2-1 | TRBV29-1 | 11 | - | CSAVQDVEQFF | TGCAGCGCTGTCCAGGATGTTGAGCAGTTCTTC
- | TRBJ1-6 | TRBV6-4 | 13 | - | CASSDSPNSPLHF | TGTGCCAGCAGTGACTCGCCGAATTCACCCCTCCACTTT
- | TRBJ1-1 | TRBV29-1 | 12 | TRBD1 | CSVGGQLTEAFF | TGCAGCGTTGGGGGACAGTTGACTGAAGCTTTCTTT
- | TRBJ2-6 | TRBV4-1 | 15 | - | CASSQDLTGTNVLTF | TGCGCCAGCAGCCAAGATCTGACGGGTACCAACGTCCTGACTTTC
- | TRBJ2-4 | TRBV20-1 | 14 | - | CSAREGLPKNIQYF | TGCAGTGCTAGAGAAGGCCTCCCCAAAAACATTCAGTACTTC
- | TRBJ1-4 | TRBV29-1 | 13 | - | CSVKTGKDEKLFF | TGCAGCGTTAAGACAGGAAAGGATGAAAAACTGTTTTTT
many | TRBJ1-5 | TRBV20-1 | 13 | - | CSATPDIYQPQHF | TGCAGTGCTACCCCTGACATCTATCAGCCCCAGCATTTT
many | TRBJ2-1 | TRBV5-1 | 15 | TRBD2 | CASSSLAGGPNEQFF | TGCGCCAGCAGCTCACTAGCGGGAGGGCCTAATGAGCAGTTCTTC
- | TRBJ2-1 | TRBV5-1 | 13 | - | CASSVETYNEQFF | TGCGCCAGCAGCGTGGAGACTTACAATGAGCAGTTCTTC
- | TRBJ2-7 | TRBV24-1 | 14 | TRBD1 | CATSRDREPYEQYF | TGTGCCACCAGCCGGGACAGAGAGCCCTACGAGCAGTACTTC
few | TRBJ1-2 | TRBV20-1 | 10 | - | CSAKAYGYTF | TGCAGTGCTAAGGCCTACGGCTACACCTTC
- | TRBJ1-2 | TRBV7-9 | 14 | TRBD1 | CASSPTGVGLGYTF | TGTGCCAGCAGCCCGACAGGGGTGGGGCTTGGCTACACCTTC
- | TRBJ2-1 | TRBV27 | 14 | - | CASSPTRVPGEQFF | TGTGCCAGCAGCCCAACGAGGGTCCCGGGCGAACAGTTCTTC
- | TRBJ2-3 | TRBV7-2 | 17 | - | CASSSKHRDLPTDTQYF | TGTGCCAGCAGCTCGAAACACCGGGACCTACCCACAGATACGCAGTATTTT
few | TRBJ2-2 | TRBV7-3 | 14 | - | CASSYLAPTGELFF | TGTGCCAGCAGCTATCTAGCTCCCACCGGGGAGCTGTTTTTT
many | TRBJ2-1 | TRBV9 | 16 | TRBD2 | CASSGGAGGSYNEQFF | TGTGCCAGCAGCGGGGGCGCGGGGGGCTCCTACAATGAGCAGTTCTTC
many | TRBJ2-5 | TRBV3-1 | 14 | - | CASSSRRGVETQYF | TGTGCCAGTTCGTCCCGAAGGGGAGTTGAGACCCAGTACTTC
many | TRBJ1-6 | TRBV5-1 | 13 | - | CASTPDWNSPLHF | TGCGCCAGCACCCCTGACTGGAATTCACCCCTCCACTTT
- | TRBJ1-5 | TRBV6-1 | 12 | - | CASRQAENPQHF | TGTGCCAGCCGACAGGCGGAAAATCCCCAGCATTTT
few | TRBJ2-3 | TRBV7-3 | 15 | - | CASSPTPSSPDTQYF | TGTGCCAGCAGCCCGACCCCTAGCAGCCCAGATACGCAGTATTTT
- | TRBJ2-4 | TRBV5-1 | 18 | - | CASSVNSDARWDKNIQYF | TGCGCCAGCAGCGTCAACAGCGACGCACGTTGGGACAAAAACATTCAGTACTTC
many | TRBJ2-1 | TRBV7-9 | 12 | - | CASSLSVREQFF | TGTGCCAGCAGCCTCAGCGTCAGGGAGCAGTTCTTC